The 22 T cell receptor beta chains below all came from one sample that was sequenced in a study of T cell responses to AZD1222 COVID-19 vaccine. Sequencing used immunoSEQ multiplex PCR; TCRdb keeps in-frame clones, though not all of them. Of some 180,000 clones listed, about 89% are singletons. The input for sequencing was peripheral blood, taken 28 days after the second AZD1222 dose. The origin of the receptors is an adult who received the AZD1222 COVID-19 vaccine.

The chain joins TRBV7-2 to TRBJ2-3; unclear D gene. The germline V and J ends were trimmed by 1 base and 1 base, with 6 bases remaining between them. The V gene's germline CDR1 is SGHTA and CDR2 FQGNSA. CDR3 length: 14 residues. The CDR3 bases are TGTGCCAGCAGCTTAGTCCGGGGCACAGATACGCAGTATTTT. Encoded protein: CASSLVRGTDTQYF.

J is TRBJ1-3 and V is TRBV18; no firm D call. Germline V gives CDR1 KGHSH, CDR2 LQKENI. This CDR3 contains 13 residues. Trimming left V 6 bases short and J 7 bases short, with 13 bases between. The CDR3 bases are TGTGCCAGCTCCCCCCCGGGTCGGAACACCATATATTTT. As protein: CASSPPGRNTIYF.

This chain connects TRBV29-1 to TRBJ2-5; TRBD1 or TRBD2 may be the D gene (5 bases each). CDR1 and CDR2 (germline): SQVTM, ANQGSEA. The CDR3 runs to 15 residues. Between the trimmed V and J ends, which lost 4 bases and 4 bases, there was a span of 19 bases. CDR3 region: CSVGGPALGGETQYF. CDR3 sequence (DNA): TGCAGCGTTGGGGGACCGGCGCTGGGCGGAGAGACCCAGTACTTC.

This clone appeared a single time. The rearrangement links TRBV6-5 to TRBJ1-1, with 10 bases identical to TRBD1. V was clipped by 6 bases and J by 12 bases; unmatched bases: 13. The CDR3 totals 14 residues. Germline CDR1 is MNHEY and CDR2 is SVGAGI. DNA for the CDR3: TGTGCCAGCAGAGCCGACAGGGGGCATTTGTGGTCTTTCTTT. This gives the protein CASRADRGHLWSFF.

The chain is built from TRBV19 and TRBJ2-3; 12 nucleotides align to TRBD2. Germline assignment: CDR1 LNHDA and CDR2 SQIVND (reference sequence). The CDR3 runs 16 residues. Trimming at V came to 5 bases and at J to 4 bases, leaving 7 bases not matched to a gene. This chain's CDR3 is CASSPLAGGHADTQYF. For the CDR3, the DNA is TGTGCCAGTAGTCCGCTAGCGGGGGGGCATGCAGATACGCAGTATTTT.

The chain joins TRBV6-6 to TRBJ1-5, with a tentative D call TRBD1 (6 bases). V was trimmed by 6 bases and J by 3 bases, leaving 9 bases between them. The CDR3 totals 13 residues. Germline lookup yields CDR1 MNHNY and CDR2 SVGAGI (reference sequence). CDR3 sequence: CASSDRNNQPQHF. Here the CDR3 DNA reads TGTGCCAGCAGCGACAGGAACAATCAGCCCCAGCATTTT.

This clone was seen just once. CDR3 nucleotides: TGTGCCAGCAGCCCCATGATGGACAGGGGGACCGGGGAGCTGTTTTTT. Amino acid sequence: CASSPMMDRGTGELFF. The chain has TRBV11-2 and TRBJ2-2; 10 bases agree with TRBD1. V shed 5 bases and J 5 bases; nucleotides not matched to a gene: 8. The CDR3 length is 16 residues. Germline V CDR1 and CDR2: SGHAT, FQNNGV.

The genes are TRBV11-2 and TRBJ2-7; tentatively, D is TRBD1 (6 bases). The CDR3 length is 13 residues. Germline CDR1 SGHAT, CDR2 FQNNGV. V was cut by 6 bases and J by 2 bases, with 11 bases left in between. The CDR3 DNA is TGTGCCAGCAGTCCGGACAGCGCCTACGAGCAGTACTTC. Its protein is CASSPDSAYEQYF.

To note about this clone: The same CDR3 arises from other DNA sequences in this sample as well. This rearrangement joins TRBV5-1 to TRBJ1-1; D is uncertain. CDR3 length: 13 residues. V was cut by 1 base and J by 1 base, with 5 bases left in between. Germline V gene sequence: CDR1 SGHRS, CDR2 YFSETQ. The DNA of the CDR3 is TGCGCCAGCAGCTTGCGGGGGAACACTGAAGCTTTCTTT. Amino acid sequence: CASSLRGNTEAFF. Drawing the rest from reference TRBV5-1 and TRBJ1-1, the complete variable domain is KAGVTQTPRYLIKTRGQQVTLSCSPISGHRSVSWYQQTPGQGLQFLFEYFSETQRNKGNFPGRFSGRQFSNSRSEMNVSTLELGDSALYLCASSLRGNTEAFFGQGTRLTVV.

The chain joins TRBV23-1 to TRBJ1-4; D not certain. TRBV23-1 counts as an open reading frame of uncertain function. CDR3 length equals 17 residues. Trimming cost V 0 bases and J 5 bases, with 16 bases left between them. For the CDR3, the DNA is TGCGCCAGCAGTCAATCGAAAAGGGCAGGTGTGAATGAAAAACTGTTTTTT. Translating it yields CASSQSKRAGVNEKLFF.

The chain has TRBV21-1 and TRBJ2-1. TRBV21-1 is a pseudogene. The CDR3 loop spans 14 amino acids. The CDR3 sequence: CASSKDGSGNEQFF. In nucleotides, the CDR3 is TGTGCCAGCAGCAAAGATGGCAGTGGGAATGAGCAGTTCTTC.

The V gene is TRBV29-1, the J gene TRBJ1-1, with a possible D match to TRBD1 (5 bases). This CDR3 region has 15 residues. In germline, CDR1 is SQVTM, CDR2 ANQGSEA. The V gene lost 5 bases and the J gene lost 1 base, with 17 bases spanning the gap. CDR3 DNA: TGCAGCGTTAGGTCCCCCGGGACGGAGAACACTGAAGCTTTCTTT. Its translation: CSVRSPGTENTEAFF.

This sequence joins TRBV7-2 and TRBJ2-3; D is undetermined. The germline V gene encodes CDR1 SGHTA and CDR2 FQGNSA. This CDR3 contains 14 residues. Trimming shortened V by 0 bases and J by 9 bases, and 13 bases separated the two germline ends. CDR3 nucleotide sequence: TGTGCCAGCAGCTTAGCGGGGTTCTTAGAAACGCAGTATTTT. This encodes CASSLAGFLETQYF.

The chain uses TRBV6-2 or TRBV6-3 and TRBJ2-3; a possible D gene is TRBD1 (5 bases). In germline, CDR1 is MNHEY, CDR2 SVGEGT. This CDR3 contains 17 residues. Trimming removed 2 bases from V and 2 bases from J, with 17 bases in between. The CDR3 loop is CASSYPTAFTFTDTQYF. Here the CDR3 DNA reads TGTGCCAGCAGTTACCCGACAGCCTTTACATTCACAGATACGCAGTATTTT.

Turning to this clone: This same CDR3 is encoded by further DNA sequences in the sample. The chain joins TRBV18 to TRBJ2-6; D unresolved. Trimming shortened V by 3 bases and J by 0 bases, and 6 bases separated the two germline ends. The length of the CDR3 is 15 residues. Germline CDR1 is KGHSH and CDR2 is LQKENI. The CDR3 DNA follows: TGTGCCAGCTCACCGCAGAGCTCTGGGGCCAACGTCCTGACTTTC. Protein: CASSPQSSGANVLTF.

The V call is TRBV7-2, the J call TRBJ1-2, with a weak D call TRBD1 (5 bases). Trimming stripped 6 bases from V and 5 bases from J, with 19 bases between. This CDR3 comprises 15 residues. The germline CDR1 and CDR2 sequences are SGHTA and FQGNSA. The CDR3 nucleotides read TGTGCCAGCAGATTGACAGCCGACCCCGAGTATGGCTACACCTTC. Translating gives CASRLTADPEYGYTF.

The chain uses TRBV15 and TRBJ2-5; no reliable D call. This CDR3 is 13 amino acids long. V dropped 0 bases and J dropped 2 bases, with 4 bases sitting between them. The germline V gene encodes CDR1 LNHNV and CDR2 YYDKDF (reference sequence). The DNA of the CDR3 is TGTGCCACCAGCAGAGAATTACAAGAGACCCAGTACTTC. This codes for CATSRELQETQYF.

The chain links TRBV6-5 to TRBJ2-7; TRBD2 matches 7 bases. J was trimmed by 3 bases and V by 5 bases; bases with no gene match: 7. The CDR3 runs to 14 residues. Germline V gene lookup returns CDR1 MNHEY and CDR2 SVGAGI. CDR3 sequence: CASSRRSGGYEQYF. The CDR3, as DNA: TGTGCCAGCAGTCGCAGGTCGGGGGGCTACGAGCAGTACTTC.

The J gene is TRBJ1-2, the V gene TRBV5-1, with a weak D call TRBD1 (6 bases). V was pared by 0 bases and J by 4 bases, with 13 bases between. The CDR3 totals 15 residues. The V gene's germline CDR1 is SGHRS and CDR2 YFSETQ. The CDR3 sequence: CASSLAWGAGYGYTF. CDR3 DNA: TGCGCCAGCAGCTTGGCGTGGGGGGCAGGCTATGGCTACACCTTC.

The chain employs TRBV5-1 and TRBJ2-7, with D possibly called TRBD1 or TRBD2 (5 bases each). Germline CDR1 reads SGHRS; CDR2 reads YFSETQ. CDR3 length equals 14 residues. V lost 1 base, J lost 2 bases, and 10 bases lay in between. CDR3 region: CASSLSGGTYEQYF. The DNA for the CDR3 is TGCGCCAGCAGCTTGTCTGGGGGTACCTACGAGCAGTACTTC.

V is TRBV6-1 and J is TRBJ1-4, with 10 bases fitting TRBD1. This CDR3 spans 16 amino acids. The ends lost 1 base at V and 8 bases at J; junction bases unmatched: 7. The germline V gene has CDR1 MNHNS and CDR2 SASEGT. CDR3 region: CASSEVRTGGYEKLFF. CDR3 coding DNA: TGTGCCAGCAGTGAAGTCCGGACAGGGGGGTACGAAAAACTGTTTTTT.

The chain is built from TRBV9 and TRBJ2-2; D may be TRBD2 (5 bases). Germline V lookup: CDR1 SGDLS, CDR2 YYNGEE. The V end was cut by 4 bases, the J end by 4 bases, with 14 bases between. CDR3 length: 15 amino acids. The CDR3 protein is CASSPRVGGTGELFF. The DNA for the CDR3 is TGTGCCAGCAGCCCGCGGGTGGGTGGCACCGGGGAGCTGTTTTTT.